Below are 23 T cell receptor beta chains sequenced from a single sample in a study of CD8 T cells in Susac syndrome. When the RNA was reverse transcribed, random hexamers were used with an input of roughly 0.45 to 1 ug. One entry per CDR3 protein, called by TCRdb with MiXCR from the immunoSEQ multiplex PCR reads. The data hold 180,000 or so distinct CDR3 sequences, with over 85% observed a single time. Material for sequencing was CD4+ T cells from PBMCs. Source of these receptors: a human donor in good health.

This chain uses TRBV20-1 with TRBJ2-5; no clear D. This CDR3 region has 15 residues. Trimming pared 6 bases from V and 1 base from J, leaving 18 bases between. CDR1 DFQATT and CDR2 SNEGSKA come from the germline V gene (reference sequence). The CDR3, as DNA: TGCAGTGCCCGTGAGGTGCTTACTCTCCAAGAGACCCAGTACTTC. Its protein is CSAREVLTLQETQYF.

The chain carries TRBV9 and TRBJ1-2; D not certain. This CDR3 contains 15 residues. V was shortened by 3 bases and J by 2 bases, with 14 bases between the two germline ends. Germline CDR1 SGDLS, CDR2 YYNGEE. Written as DNA, the CDR3 is TGTGCCAGCAGCGATAGCTGGTCGGGGAACTATGGCTACACCTTC. Protein: CASSDSWSGNYGYTF.

This chain connects TRBV12-3 or TRBV12-4 to TRBJ2-4, with TRBD1 matching 11 bases. V gave up 5 bases and J gave up 6 bases; unmatched junction bases: 3. The CDR3 is 14 residues long. The CDR3 spells CASSRGQGVNIQYF. DNA for the CDR3: TGTGCCAGCAGTAGGGGACAGGGGGTAAACATTCAGTACTTC.

The V call is TRBV28, the J call TRBJ1-5; 9 bases map to TRBD1. Germline trimming cut 11 bases from V and 5 bases from J; bases unmatched to any gene: 10. Germline V gene sequence: CDR1 MDHEN, CDR2 SYDVKM. The CDR3 spans 14 residues. CDR3 amino acids: CAGSQGARDQPQHF. The CDR3 DNA reads TGTGCCGGTTCACAGGGGGCGAGAGATCAGCCCCAGCATTTT.

This clonotype has only one observation. V is TRBV20-1 and J is TRBJ2-3, with 8 bases lining up with TRBD1. Trimming removed 1 base from V and 1 base from J; junction bases left unmatched: 4. From germline, CDR1 is DFQATT and CDR2 SNEGSKA (reference sequence). This CDR3 spans 15 amino acids. CDR3: CSARGGGQGTDTQYF. DNA of the CDR3: TGCAGTGCTAGAGGAGGGGGACAGGGCACAGATACGCAGTATTTT.

The chain links TRBV29-1 to TRBJ1-2; 7 bases fit TRBD1. CDR3 length: 13 amino acids. The V and J ends lost 7 bases and 4 bases, in that order; junction bases with no gene match: 9. The germline gives CDR1 SQVTM, CDR2 ANQGSEA. The chain's CDR3 is CSARQGDSYGYTF. The CDR3 DNA follows: TGCAGCGCCCGTCAGGGGGACTCCTATGGCTACACCTTC.

The V and J genes are TRBV6-2 or TRBV6-3 and TRBJ2-7; 9 bases agree with TRBD2. V shed 10 bases, J shed 0 bases, and the junction held 10 bases outside the gene matches. This CDR3 region has 15 residues. Germline loops: CDR1 MNHEY, CDR2 SVGEGT. CDR3 residues: CATRPLSGSSYEQYF. The DNA for the CDR3 is TGTGCCACCCGACCTCTTAGCGGGAGCTCCTACGAGCAGTACTTC.

This clonotype appeared once. The chain employs TRBV20-1 and TRBJ1-5; D not resolved. V lost 5 bases and J lost 0, with 14 bases in between. This CDR3 region has 15 residues. Germline V gene lookup returns CDR1 DFQATT and CDR2 SNEGSKA (reference sequence). CDR3 amino acids: CSAYSGRFSNQPQHF. The CDR3 DNA follows: TGCAGTGCTTACTCCGGACGGTTTAGCAATCAGCCCCAGCATTTT.

This sequence joins TRBV28 and TRBJ2-1, with 7 bases identical to TRBD1. This CDR3 has 14 amino acids. V was pared by 6 bases and J by 1 base, with 3 bases of the junction left unmatched. Germline V lookup: CDR1 MDHEN, CDR2 SYDVKM. CDR3 nucleotide sequence: TGTGCCAGCAGACTACAGGGGTCCTACAATGAGCAGTTCTTC. Amino acids: CASRLQGSYNEQFF.

V and J are TRBV6-5 and TRBJ2-7, with 7 bases fitting TRBD2. V shed 10 bases, J shed 0 bases, and the junction held 3 bases outside the gene matches. The germline gives CDR1 MNHEY, CDR2 SVGAGI. This CDR3 is 12 amino acids long. The CDR3: CATRTSSYEQYF. The DNA of the CDR3 is TGTGCCACCAGGACTAGCTCCTACGAGCAGTACTTC.

The chain links TRBV19 to TRBJ1-5, with D tentatively TRBD1 (6 bases). Trimming left V 3 bases short and J 2 bases short, with 14 bases between. The CDR3 length is 16 residues. Germline CDR1 and CDR2: LNHDA and SQIVND (reference sequence). CDR3 amino acids: CASSILQGQRNQPQHF. In DNA form, the CDR3 reads TGTGCCAGTAGTATCCTACAGGGACAACGCAATCAGCCCCAGCATTTT.

The chain couples TRBV20-1 to TRBJ1-2; D is undetermined. The V and J ends lost 0 bases and 0 bases respectively, with 14 bases between them. This CDR3 spans 16 amino acids. The germline CDR1 and CDR2 sequences are DFQATT and SNEGSKA (reference sequence). CDR3 bases: TGCAGTGCTAGAGACCCCCGGGCGGATACTAACTATGGCTACACCTTC. Its protein is CSARDPRADTNYGYTF.

This clonotype was counted a few times. The chain has TRBV12-3 or TRBV12-4 and TRBJ2-5; D possibly matches TRBD1 or TRBD2 (5 bases each). V shed 0 bases and J shed 2 bases, with 7 bases lying between them. The CDR3 sequence is 14 residues long. CDR3 loop: CASSLAGAQETQYF. The CDR3 coding sequence is TGTGCCAGCAGTTTAGCCGGGGCTCAAGAGACCCAGTACTTC.

The chain joins TRBV7-2 to TRBJ1-4; D is unclear. Germline assignment: CDR1 SGHTA and CDR2 FQGNSA. The CDR3 spans 15 residues. V was shortened by 5 bases and J by 8 bases, with 18 bases between the two germline ends. CDR3 region: CASSPQQAEGEKLFF. The CDR3 region has the DNA TGTGCCAGCAGCCCCCAGCAGGCGGAAGGCGAAAAACTGTTTTTT.

The chain couples TRBV30 to TRBJ1-1, with D perhaps TRBD1 (6 bases). V was clipped by 8 bases and J by 5 bases, with 12 bases between them. The CDR3 extends over 11 amino acids. Germline lookup yields CDR1 GTSNPN and CDR2 SVGIG (reference sequence). CDR3 residues: CAANRETEAFF. The CDR3 DNA reads TGTGCCGCCAACAGGGAAACTGAAGCTTTCTTT.

The rearrangement links TRBV9 to TRBJ1-2; D call uncertain. Germline V gives CDR1 SGDLS, CDR2 YYNGEE. The CDR3 spans 15 residues. V was clipped by 0 bases and J by 7 bases, with 16 bases between them. DNA of the CDR3: TGTGCCAGCAGCGTAGCGGCGGAGTCTCGTAGTGGCTACACCTTC. Translated: CASSVAAESRSGYTF. The full variable domain, rest sourced from reference TRBV9 and TRBJ1-2, is DSGVTQTPKHLITATGQRVTLRCSPRSGDLSVYWYQQSLDQGLQFLIQYYNGEERAKGNILERFSAQQFPDLHSELNLSSLELGDSALYFCASSVAAESRSGYTFGSGTRLTVV.

This sequence joins TRBV20-1 and TRBJ2-3, with no clear D. The CDR3 spans 12 residues. Per germline, CDR1 DFQATT and CDR2 SNEGSKA (reference sequence). With 1 base removed from V and 2 bases from J, the gap between germline ends came to 4 bases. The CDR3: CSARAFTDTQYF. The DNA for the CDR3 is TGCAGTGCTAGAGCTTTCACAGATACGCAGTATTTT.

This rearrangement joins TRBV28 to TRBJ1-4; a weak D match, TRBD1 (6 bases). V lost 3 bases to trimming and J lost 3 bases, with 8 bases between them. The CDR3 covers 14 residues. Germline lookup yields CDR1 MDHEN and CDR2 SYDVKM. Here the CDR3 DNA reads TGTGCCAGCAGTTTGACAGGTGCTAATGAAAAACTGTTTTTT. It codes for CASSLTGANEKLFF.

CDR3 region: CASKDRSHEQYF. The CDR3 DNA reads TGTGCCAGCAAGGACAGGTCCCACGAGCAGTACTTC. The chain employs TRBV27 and TRBJ2-7; the match to TRBD1 covers 7 bases. The V segment lost 7 bases and the J segment 5 bases; nucleotides outside the gene matches: 5. Germline lookup yields CDR1 MNHEY and CDR2 SMNVEV (reference sequence). This CDR3 comprises 12 residues.

V usage is TRBV3-1 and J usage is TRBJ2-7; D perhaps matches TRBD1 (6 bases). The CDR3 length is 12 residues. V lost 4 bases and J lost 6, with 10 bases in between. Germline V gene data show CDR1 as LGHDT and CDR2 as YNNKEL (reference sequence). CDR3 loop: CASSPTGIEQYF. The CDR3 DNA reads as TGTGCCAGCAGCCCCACAGGGATCGAGCAGTACTTC.

The gene calls are TRBV6-6 and TRBJ2-1, with D unresolved. Germline V CDR1 and CDR2: MNHNY, SVGAGI (reference sequence). Trimming removed 2 bases at V and 9 bases at J, with 8 bases between. This CDR3 contains 12 residues. The CDR3 spells CASSYPDGEQFF. The CDR3, as DNA: TGTGCCAGCAGTTACCCTGACGGTGAGCAGTTCTTC.

This chain links TRBV20-1 with TRBJ2-7; D is perhaps TRBD2 (5 bases). Germline lookup yields CDR1 DFQATT and CDR2 SNEGSKA (reference sequence). This CDR3 spans 12 amino acids. The CDR3: CRVTRSRREQYF. The CDR3 region has the DNA TGCAGGGTAACTAGGTCCAGGAGGGAGCAGTACTTC.

The chain employs TRBV28 and TRBJ2-1, with D possibly being TRBD2 (6 bases). Trimming cost V 5 bases and J 10 bases, with 15 bases left between them. The CDR3 covers 13 residues. Germline assignment: CDR1 MDHEN and CDR2 SYDVKM. CDR3 DNA: TGTGCCAGCAGTCCCGGGACTCATGGGGAGCAGTTCTTC. Residues: CASSPGTHGEQFF.